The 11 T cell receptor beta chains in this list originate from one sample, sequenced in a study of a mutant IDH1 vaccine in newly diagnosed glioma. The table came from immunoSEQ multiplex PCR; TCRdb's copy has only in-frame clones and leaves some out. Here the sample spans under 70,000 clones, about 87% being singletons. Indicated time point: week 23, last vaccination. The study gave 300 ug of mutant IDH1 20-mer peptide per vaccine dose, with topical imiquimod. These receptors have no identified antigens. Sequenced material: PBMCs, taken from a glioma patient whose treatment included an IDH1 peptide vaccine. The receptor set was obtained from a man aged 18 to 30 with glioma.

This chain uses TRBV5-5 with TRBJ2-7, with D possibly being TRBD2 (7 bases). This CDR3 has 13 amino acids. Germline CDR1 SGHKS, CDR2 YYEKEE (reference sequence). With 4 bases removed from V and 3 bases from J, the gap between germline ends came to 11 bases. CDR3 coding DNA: TGTGCCAGCAGCCGGGGGGCAGACTACGAGCAGTACTTC. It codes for CASSRGADYEQYF.

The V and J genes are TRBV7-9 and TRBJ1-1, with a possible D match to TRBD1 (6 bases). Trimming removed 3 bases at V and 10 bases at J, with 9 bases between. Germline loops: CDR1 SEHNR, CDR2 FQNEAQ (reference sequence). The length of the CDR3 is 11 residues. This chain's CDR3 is CASSFGTLAFF. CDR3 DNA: TGTGCCAGCAGCTTCGGGACACTAGCTTTCTTT.

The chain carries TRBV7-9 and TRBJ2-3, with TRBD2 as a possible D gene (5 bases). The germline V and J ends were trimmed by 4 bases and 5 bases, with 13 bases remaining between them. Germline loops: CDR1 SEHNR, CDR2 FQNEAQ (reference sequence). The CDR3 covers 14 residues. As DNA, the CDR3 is TGTGCCAGCAGCTATGAGGGCCGGGTAGATACGCAGTATTTT. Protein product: CASSYEGRVDTQYF.

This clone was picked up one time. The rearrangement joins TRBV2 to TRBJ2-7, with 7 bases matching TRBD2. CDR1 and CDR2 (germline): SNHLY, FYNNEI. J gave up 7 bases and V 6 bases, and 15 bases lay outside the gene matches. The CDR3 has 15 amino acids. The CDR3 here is CASSARGGGRKEQYF. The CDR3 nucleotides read TGTGCCAGCAGCGCCCGGGGCGGGGGTAGGAAAGAGCAGTACTTC.

The CDR3 loop is CASSRTLGGGYEQYF. CDR3 DNA sequence: TGTGCCAGCAGCCGAACCTTAGGCGGGGGATACGAGCAGTACTTC. The chain carries TRBV7-2 and TRBJ2-7; 7 bases line up with TRBD2. Germline CDR1 SGHTA, CDR2 FQGNSA. This CDR3 spans 15 amino acids. J gave up 4 bases and V 5 bases, and 11 bases lay outside the gene matches.

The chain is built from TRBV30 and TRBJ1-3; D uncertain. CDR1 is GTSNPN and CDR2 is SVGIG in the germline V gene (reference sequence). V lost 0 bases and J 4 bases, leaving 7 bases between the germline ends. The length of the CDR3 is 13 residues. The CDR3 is CAWSVWQGNTIYF. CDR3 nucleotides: TGTGCCTGGAGTGTCTGGCAGGGAAACACCATATATTTT. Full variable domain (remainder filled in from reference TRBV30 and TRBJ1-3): SQTIHQWPATLVQPVGSPLSLECTVEGTSNPNLYWYRQAAGRGLQLLFYSVGIGQISSEVPQNLSASRPQDRQFILSSKKLLLSDSGFYLCAWSVWQGNTIYFGEGSWLTVV.

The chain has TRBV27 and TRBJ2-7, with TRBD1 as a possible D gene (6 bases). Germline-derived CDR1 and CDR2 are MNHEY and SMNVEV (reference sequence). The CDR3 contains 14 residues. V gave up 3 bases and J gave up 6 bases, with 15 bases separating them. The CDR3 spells CASSLARLGGEQYF. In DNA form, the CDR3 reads TGTGCCAGCAGTTTGGCTAGATTAGGGGGCGAGCAGTACTTC.

The CDR3 bases are TGTGCCAGCCTACCGGGACTAGCGGGAGTTTTCGCCTACAATGAGCAGTTCTTC. It codes for CASLPGLAGVFAYNEQFF. V and J are TRBV27 and TRBJ2-1; TRBD2 matches at 14 bases. J gave up 2 bases and V 8 bases, and 11 bases lay outside the gene matches. The germline gives CDR1 MNHEY, CDR2 SMNVEV (reference sequence). The CDR3 contains 18 residues.

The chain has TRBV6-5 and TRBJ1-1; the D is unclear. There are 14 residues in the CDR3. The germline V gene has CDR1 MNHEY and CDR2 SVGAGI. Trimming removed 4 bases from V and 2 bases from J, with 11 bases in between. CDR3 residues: CASSFYTANTEAFF. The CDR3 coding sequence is TGTGCCAGCAGTTTCTATACAGCTAACACTGAAGCTTTCTTT.

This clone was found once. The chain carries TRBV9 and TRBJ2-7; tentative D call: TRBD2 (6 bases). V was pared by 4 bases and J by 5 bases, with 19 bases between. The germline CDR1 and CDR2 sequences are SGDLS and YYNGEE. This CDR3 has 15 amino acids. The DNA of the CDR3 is TGTGCCAGCAGCCCCCAATCTCGGGGGTTGAACGAGCAGTACTTC. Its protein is CASSPQSRGLNEQYF.

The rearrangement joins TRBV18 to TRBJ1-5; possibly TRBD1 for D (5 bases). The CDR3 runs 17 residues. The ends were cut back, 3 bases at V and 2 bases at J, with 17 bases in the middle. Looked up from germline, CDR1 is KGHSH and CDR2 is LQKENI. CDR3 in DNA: TGTGCCAGCTCACCGCTGTCGGGGCAGGGCGGCAATCAGCCCCAGCATTTT. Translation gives CASSPLSGQGGNQPQHF.